Given below is one TCR beta chain in context. This sample is drawn from a study of shared clonotypes between healthy human individuals. Germline loops: CDR1 SGHKS, CDR2 YYEKEE (reference sequence). V shed 5 bases and J shed 4 bases, with 13 bases lying between them. This CDR3 has 14 amino acids. Caucasian adults residing in Nashville, Tennessee made up all the donors. When replicate PCRs were run on unsorted PBMC, they used around 0.3 ug DNA, some 31,000 T cell genomes. Profiling relied on immunoSEQ multiplex PCR, and the TCRdb table lists in-frame clones only, not all of them. The sample holds hundreds of thousands of clones, roughly four fifths seen once.

The receptor comes from a woman between 40 and 55 years old in good health. Some clones in this sample may be carry-over from other donors' samples. This chain connects TRBV5-5 to TRBJ1-5; tentative D call: TRBD1 (5 bases). The specimen sequenced was PBMCs. The CDR3: CASSSEGLNQPQHF. Here the CDR3 DNA reads TGTGCCAGCAGTTCCGAGGGGCTTAATCAGCCCCAGCATTTT.